This TCR beta chain derives from a study of response to subunit inactivated influenza vaccine. Findings of the study overall: Authors suggested seasonal influenza vaccinations each recruit few new T cells.

There are a few counts of this clonotype. Its target is unknown. Germline V gene data show CDR1 as MGHRA and CDR2 as YSYEKL. There are 18 residues in the CDR3. V gave up 4 bases and J gave up 2 bases, with 21 bases separating them. Each CDR3 protein is one row after TCRdb ran MiXCR on the RT-PCR reads. The sample lists 450,000 to 600,000 distinct CDR3 sequences; under 8.5% were seen once. This specimen was PBMCs from blood, taken roughly 24 months after vaccination. The origin of this receptor is a man between 50 and 69 years old who received an inactivated influenza vaccine. The chain carries TRBV4-1 and TRBJ2-4; D tentatively fits TRBD1 or TRBD2 (5 bases each). The CDR3 protein is CASSPPPGTEPPKNIQYF. Written as DNA, the CDR3 is TGCGCCAGCAGCCCACCCCCCGGGACCGAGCCACCCAAAAACATTCAGTACTTC.